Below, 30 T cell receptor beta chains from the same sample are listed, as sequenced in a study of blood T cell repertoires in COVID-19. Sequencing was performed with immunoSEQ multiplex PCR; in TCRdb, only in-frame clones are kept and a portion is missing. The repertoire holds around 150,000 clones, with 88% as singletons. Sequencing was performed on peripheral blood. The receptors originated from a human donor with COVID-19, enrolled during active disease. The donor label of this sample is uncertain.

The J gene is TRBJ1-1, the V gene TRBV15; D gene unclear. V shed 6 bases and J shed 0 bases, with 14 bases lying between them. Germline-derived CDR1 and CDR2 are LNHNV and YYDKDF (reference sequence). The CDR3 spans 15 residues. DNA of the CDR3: TGTGCCACCAGTAACCGACACCTCATGAACACTGAAGCTTTCTTT. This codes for CATSNRHLMNTEAFF.

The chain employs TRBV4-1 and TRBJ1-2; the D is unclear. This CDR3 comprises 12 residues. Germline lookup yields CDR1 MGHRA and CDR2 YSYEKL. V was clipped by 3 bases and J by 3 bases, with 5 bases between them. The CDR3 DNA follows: TGCGCCAGCAGCCAGGCCGACTATGGCTACACCTTC. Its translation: CASSQADYGYTF.

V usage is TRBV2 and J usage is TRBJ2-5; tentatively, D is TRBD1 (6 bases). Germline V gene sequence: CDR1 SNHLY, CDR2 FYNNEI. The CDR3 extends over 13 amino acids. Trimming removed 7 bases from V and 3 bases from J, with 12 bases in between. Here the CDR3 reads CASIRTVEETQYF. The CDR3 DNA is TGTGCCAGCATTAGGACAGTTGAAGAGACCCAGTACTTC. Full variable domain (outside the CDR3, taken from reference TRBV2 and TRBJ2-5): EPEVTQTPSHQVTQMGQEVILRCVPISNHLYFYWYRQILGQKVEFLVSFYNNEISEKSEIFDDQFSVERPDGSNFTLKIRSTKLEDSAMYFCASIRTVEETQYFGPGTRLLVL.

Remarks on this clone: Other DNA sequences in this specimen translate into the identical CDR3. CDR3: CASSYRGGYTF. The CDR3 bases are TGTGCCAGCAGTTACAGGGGAGGCTACACCTTC. The chain recombines TRBV12-3 or TRBV12-4 with TRBJ1-2, with TRBD1 identical over 7 bases. Trimming removed 4 bases from V and 8 bases from J; junction bases left unmatched: 1. This CDR3 spans 11 amino acids.

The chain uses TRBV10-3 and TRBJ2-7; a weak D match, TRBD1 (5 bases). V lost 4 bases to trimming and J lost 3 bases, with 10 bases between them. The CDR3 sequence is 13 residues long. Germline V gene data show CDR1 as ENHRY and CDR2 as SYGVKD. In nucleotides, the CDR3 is TGTGCCATCAGTGGACAGAGTTTCTACGAGCAGTACTTC. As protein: CAISGQSFYEQYF.

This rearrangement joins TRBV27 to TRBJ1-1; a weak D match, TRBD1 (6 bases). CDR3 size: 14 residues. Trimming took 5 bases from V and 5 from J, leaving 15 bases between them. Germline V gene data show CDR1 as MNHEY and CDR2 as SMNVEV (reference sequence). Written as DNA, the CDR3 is TGTGCCAGCAGTCCCAACAGGGTAATGACTGAAGCTTTCTTT. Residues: CASSPNRVMTEAFF.

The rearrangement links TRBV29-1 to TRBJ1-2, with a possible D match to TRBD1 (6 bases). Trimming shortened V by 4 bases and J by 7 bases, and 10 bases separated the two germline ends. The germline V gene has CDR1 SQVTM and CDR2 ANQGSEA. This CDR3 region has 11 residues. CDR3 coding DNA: TGCAGCGTTGGGACAGACCCTGGCTACACCTTC. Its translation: CSVGTDPGYTF. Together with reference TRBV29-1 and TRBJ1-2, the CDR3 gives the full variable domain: SAVISQKPSRDICQRGTSLTIQCQVDSQVTMMFWYRQQPGQSLTLIATANQGSEATYESGFVIDKFPISRPNLTFSTLTVSNMSPEDSSIYLCSVGTDPGYTFGSGTRLTVV.

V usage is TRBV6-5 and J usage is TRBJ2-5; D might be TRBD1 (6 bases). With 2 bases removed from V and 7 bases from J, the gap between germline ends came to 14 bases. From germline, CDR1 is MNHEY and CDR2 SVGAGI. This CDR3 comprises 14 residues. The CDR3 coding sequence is TGTGCCAGCAGTTACAGTGGGACACCCAGGACCCAGTACTTC. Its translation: CASSYSGTPRTQYF.

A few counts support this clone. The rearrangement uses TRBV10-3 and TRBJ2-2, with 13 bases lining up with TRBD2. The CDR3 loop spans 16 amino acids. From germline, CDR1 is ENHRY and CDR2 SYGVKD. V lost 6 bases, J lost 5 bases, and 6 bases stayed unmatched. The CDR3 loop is CAIRATSGRRTGELFF. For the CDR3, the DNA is TGTGCCATCAGGGCGACTAGCGGGAGGCGGACCGGGGAGCTGTTTTTT.

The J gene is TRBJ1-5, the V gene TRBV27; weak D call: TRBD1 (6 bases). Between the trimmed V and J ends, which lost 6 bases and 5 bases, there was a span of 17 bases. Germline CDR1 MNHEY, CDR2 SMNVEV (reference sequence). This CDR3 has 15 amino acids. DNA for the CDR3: TGTGCCAGCAGGGACGAAGGACAGATTGATCAGCCCCAGCATTTT. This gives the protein CASRDEGQIDQPQHF.

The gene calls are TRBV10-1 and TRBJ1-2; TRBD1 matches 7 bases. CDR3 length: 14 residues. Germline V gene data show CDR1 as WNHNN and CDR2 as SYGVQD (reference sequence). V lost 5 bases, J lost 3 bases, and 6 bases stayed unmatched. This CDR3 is CASSPDREDYGYTF. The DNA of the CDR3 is TGCGCCAGCAGTCCTGACAGGGAGGACTATGGCTACACCTTC.

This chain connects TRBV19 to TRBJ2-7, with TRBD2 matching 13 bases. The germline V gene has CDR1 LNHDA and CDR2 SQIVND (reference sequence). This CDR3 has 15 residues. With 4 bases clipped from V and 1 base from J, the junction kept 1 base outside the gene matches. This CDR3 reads CASSRTSGSSYEQYF. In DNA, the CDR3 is TGTGCCAGTAGTAGGACTAGCGGGAGTTCCTACGAGCAGTACTTC.

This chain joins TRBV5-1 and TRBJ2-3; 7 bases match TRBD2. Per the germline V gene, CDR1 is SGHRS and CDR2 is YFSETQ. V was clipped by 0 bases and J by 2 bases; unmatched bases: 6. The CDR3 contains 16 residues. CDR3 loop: CASSLEGGEDTDTQYF. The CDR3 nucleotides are TGCGCCAGCAGCTTGGAGGGAGGGGAGGACACAGATACGCAGTATTTT.

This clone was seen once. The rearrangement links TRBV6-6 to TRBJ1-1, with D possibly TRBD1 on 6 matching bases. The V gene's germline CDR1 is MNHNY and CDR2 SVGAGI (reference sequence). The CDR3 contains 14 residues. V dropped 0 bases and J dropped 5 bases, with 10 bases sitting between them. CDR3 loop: CASSYSGQGTEAFF. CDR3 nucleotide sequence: TGTGCCAGCAGTTACTCAGGCCAGGGGACTGAAGCTTTCTTT.

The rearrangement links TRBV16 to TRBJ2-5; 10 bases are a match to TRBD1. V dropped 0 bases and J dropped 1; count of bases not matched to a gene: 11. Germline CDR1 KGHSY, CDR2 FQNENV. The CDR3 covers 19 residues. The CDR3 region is CASSQSIGRGQGRQETQYF. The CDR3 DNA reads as TGTGCCAGCAGCCAATCGATCGGGCGGGGACAGGGGCGCCAAGAGACCCAGTACTTC.

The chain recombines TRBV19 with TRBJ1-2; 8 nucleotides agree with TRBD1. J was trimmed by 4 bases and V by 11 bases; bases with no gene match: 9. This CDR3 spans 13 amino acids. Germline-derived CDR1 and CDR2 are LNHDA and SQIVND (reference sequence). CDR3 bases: TGTGCCGCATCCAGGGGGCCGGGCTATGGCTACACCTTC. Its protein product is CAASRGPGYGYTF.

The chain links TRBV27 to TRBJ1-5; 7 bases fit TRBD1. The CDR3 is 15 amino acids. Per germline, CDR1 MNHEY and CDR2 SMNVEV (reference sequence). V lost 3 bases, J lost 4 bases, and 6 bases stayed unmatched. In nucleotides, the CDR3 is TGTGCCAGCAGTTTGTTAACAGGGGTTAATCAGCCCCAGCATTTT. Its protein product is CASSLLTGVNQPQHF.

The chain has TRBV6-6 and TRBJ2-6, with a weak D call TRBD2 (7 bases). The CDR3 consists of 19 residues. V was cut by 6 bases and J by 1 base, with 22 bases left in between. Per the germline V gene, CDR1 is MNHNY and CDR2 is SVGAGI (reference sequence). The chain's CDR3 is CASRRGGVLYLSGANVLTF. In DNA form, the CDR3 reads TGTGCCAGCAGGCGAGGGGGGGTGTTATACCTGTCTGGGGCCAACGTCCTGACTTTC.

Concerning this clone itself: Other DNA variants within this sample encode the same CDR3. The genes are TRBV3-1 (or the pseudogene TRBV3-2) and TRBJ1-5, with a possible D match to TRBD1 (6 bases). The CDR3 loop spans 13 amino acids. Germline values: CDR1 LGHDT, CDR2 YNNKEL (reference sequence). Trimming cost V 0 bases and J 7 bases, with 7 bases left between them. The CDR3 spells CASSQEGGQPQHF. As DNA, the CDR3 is TGTGCCAGCAGCCAAGAAGGGGGACAGCCCCAGCATTTT.

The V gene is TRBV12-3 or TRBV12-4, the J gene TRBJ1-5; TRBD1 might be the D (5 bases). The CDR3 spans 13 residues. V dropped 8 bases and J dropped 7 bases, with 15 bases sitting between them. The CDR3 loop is CASGLLQEQPQHF. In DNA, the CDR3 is TGTGCCAGCGGCCTTCTACAGGAGCAGCCCCAGCATTTT.

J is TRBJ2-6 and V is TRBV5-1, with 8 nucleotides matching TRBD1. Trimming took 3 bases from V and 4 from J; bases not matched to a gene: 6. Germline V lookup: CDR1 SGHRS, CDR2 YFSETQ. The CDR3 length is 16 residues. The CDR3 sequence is CASSSGQGDGANVLTF. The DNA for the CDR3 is TGCGCCAGCAGCTCAGGACAGGGAGACGGGGCCAACGTCCTGACTTTC.

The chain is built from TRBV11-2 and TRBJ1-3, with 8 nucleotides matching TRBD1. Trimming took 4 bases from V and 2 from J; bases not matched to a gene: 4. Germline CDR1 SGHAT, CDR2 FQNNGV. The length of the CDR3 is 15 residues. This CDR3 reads CASSWETGAGNTIYF. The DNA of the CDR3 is TGTGCCAGCAGCTGGGAGACAGGGGCTGGAAACACCATATATTTT.

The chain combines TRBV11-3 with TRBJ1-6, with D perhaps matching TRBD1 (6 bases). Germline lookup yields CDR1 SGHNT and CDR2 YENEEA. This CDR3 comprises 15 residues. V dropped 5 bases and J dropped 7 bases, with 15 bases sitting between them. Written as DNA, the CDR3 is TGTGCCAGCAGCCTGGGGCAGGGGACCAATTCACCCCTCCACTTT. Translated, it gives CASSLGQGTNSPLHF. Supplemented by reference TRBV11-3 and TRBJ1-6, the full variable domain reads EAGVVQSPRYKIIEKKQPVAFWCNPISGHNTLYWYLQNLGQGPELLIRYENEEAVDDSQLPKDRFSAERLKGVDSTLKIQPAELGDSAVYLCASSLGQGTNSPLHFGNGTRLTVT.

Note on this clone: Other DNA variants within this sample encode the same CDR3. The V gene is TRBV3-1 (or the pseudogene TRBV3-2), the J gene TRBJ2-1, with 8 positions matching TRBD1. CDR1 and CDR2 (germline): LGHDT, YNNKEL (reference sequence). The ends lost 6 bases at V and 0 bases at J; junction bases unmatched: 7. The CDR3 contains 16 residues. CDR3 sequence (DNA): TGTGCCAGCAGAAGGGACAGGACCGTCTCCTACAATGAGCAGTTCTTC. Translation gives CASRRDRTVSYNEQFF.

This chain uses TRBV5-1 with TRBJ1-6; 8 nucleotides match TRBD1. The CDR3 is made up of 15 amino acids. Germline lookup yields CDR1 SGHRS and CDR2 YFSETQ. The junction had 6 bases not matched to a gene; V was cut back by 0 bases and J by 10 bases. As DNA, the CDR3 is TGCGCCAGCAGCTTGGCCCAGGGGGCAGGATCACCCCTCCACTTT. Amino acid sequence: CASSLAQGAGSPLHF.

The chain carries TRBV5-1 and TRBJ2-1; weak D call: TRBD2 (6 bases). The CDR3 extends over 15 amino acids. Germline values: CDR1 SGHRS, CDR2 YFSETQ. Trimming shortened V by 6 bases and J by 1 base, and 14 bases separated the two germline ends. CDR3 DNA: TGCGCCAGCACTTTTGAGACTAGTTCCTACAATGAGCAGTTCTTC. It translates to CASTFETSSYNEQFF.

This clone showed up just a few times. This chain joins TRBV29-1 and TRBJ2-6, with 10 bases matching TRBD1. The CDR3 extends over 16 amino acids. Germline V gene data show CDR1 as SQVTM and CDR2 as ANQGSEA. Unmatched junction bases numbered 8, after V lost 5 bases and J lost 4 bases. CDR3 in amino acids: CSVSRTGGSGANVLTF. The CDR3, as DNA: TGCAGCGTTTCGCGGACAGGGGGTTCCGGGGCCAACGTCCTGACTTTC.

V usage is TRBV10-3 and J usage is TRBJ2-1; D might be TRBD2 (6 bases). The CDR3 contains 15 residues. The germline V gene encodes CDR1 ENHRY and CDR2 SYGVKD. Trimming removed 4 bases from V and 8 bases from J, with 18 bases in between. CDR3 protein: CAISGDTSSGDEQFF. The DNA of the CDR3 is TGTGCCATCAGTGGCGACACGTCTTCGGGGGATGAGCAGTTCTTC.

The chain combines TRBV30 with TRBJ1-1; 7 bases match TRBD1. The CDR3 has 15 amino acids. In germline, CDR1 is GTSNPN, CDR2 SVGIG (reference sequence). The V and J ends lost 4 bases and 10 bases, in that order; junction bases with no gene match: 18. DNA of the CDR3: TGTGCCTGGATTCTCCTCGGGACAGCGGTTGTTGGAGCTTTCTTT. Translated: CAWILLGTAVVGAFF.

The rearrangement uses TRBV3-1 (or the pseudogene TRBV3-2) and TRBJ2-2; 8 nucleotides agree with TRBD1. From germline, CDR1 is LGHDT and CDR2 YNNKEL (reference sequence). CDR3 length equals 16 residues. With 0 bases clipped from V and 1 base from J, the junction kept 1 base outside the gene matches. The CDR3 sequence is CASSQEQGGNTGELFF. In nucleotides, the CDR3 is TGTGCCAGCAGCCAAGAACAGGGGGGGAACACCGGGGAGCTGTTTTTT.